This TCR beta chain emerged from a study of molecular identifiers for immune sequencing clone quantification. CDR1 is SNHLY and CDR2 is FYNNEI in the germline V gene. With V trimmed by 7 bases and J by 0 bases, 10 bases remained unmatched. This CDR3 has 17 residues. TCRdb analysed the PCR reads with MiXCR anew, one entry per CDR3 protein. Among under 85,000 distinct CDR3 sequences listed, 15% to 20% were seen once. The TCR originated in a human donor in good health. Some libraries in this study had Jurkat cell RNA spiked in. The chain has TRBV2 and TRBJ1-4; TRBD1 agrees at 8 bases. The specimen sequenced was naive CD8+ T cells from blood, with Jurkat cell RNA spiked in. Stated subset: FACS-sorted CD8+CD4-CCR7+CD45RA+ naive T cells. The CDR3 DNA follows: TGTGCCAGCATAAGGACAGGGATGTATGCAACTAATGAAAAACTGTTTTTT. It codes for CASIRTGMYATNEKLFF.